These T cell receptor beta chains were read from a single sample in a study of OX40 agonist ivuxolimab in advanced cancers. Sequencing was performed with immunoSEQ multiplex PCR; in TCRdb, only in-frame clones are kept and a portion is missing. Altogether just under 20,000 clones are present, approximately 84% being singletons, with the ten largest covering around 30%. The sample consisted of CD4+ or CD8+ T cells sorted from blood, taken in a trial of the OX40 agonist ivuxolimab. Every receptor here comes from an adult with an advanced solid tumor such as melanoma, head and neck, liver or kidney cancer. Each CDR3 is given with its conserved first and last residue. A D gene is named only where the DNA matches it firmly. Rows may omit the clone size; those that give it use once, few, many or a size class.

abundance: NA; j_gene: TRBJ2-7; d_gene: TRBD1; v_gene: TRBV9; CDR3aa: CASSGPGQGRGEQYF; CDR3nt: TGTGCCAGCAGCGGACCGGGACAGGGGCGCGGAGAGCAGTACTTC
abundance: NA; j_gene: TRBJ2-7; d_gene: TRBD2; v_gene: TRBV29-1; CDR3aa: CSVGTSGYEQYF; CDR3nt: TGCAGCGTCGGGACTAGCGGGTACGAGCAGTACTTC
abundance: NA; j_gene: TRBJ1-6; d_gene: NA; v_gene: TRBV5-4; CDR3aa: CASSSKVQIYNSPLHF; CDR3nt: TGTGCCAGCAGCTCTAAAGTACAGATTTATAATTCACCCCTCCACTTT
abundance: NA; j_gene: TRBJ2-3; d_gene: TRBD1; v_gene: TRBV5-1; CDR3aa: CASSLAWDRDIYTQYF; CDR3nt: TGCGCCAGCAGCTTGGCCTGGGACAGGGATATCTACACGCAGTATTTT
abundance: NA; j_gene: TRBJ1-2; d_gene: NA; v_gene: TRBV7-2; CDR3aa: CASSLGLVGGSHGYTF; CDR3nt: TGTGCCAGCAGCTTAGGATTGGTGGGTGGGTCCCATGGCTACACCTTC
abundance: NA; j_gene: TRBJ2-7; d_gene: TRBD1; v_gene: TRBV2; CDR3aa: CAILKLRQGYEQYF; CDR3nt: TGTGCCATCCTGAAGCTTAGACAGGGTTACGAGCAGTACTTC
abundance: NA; j_gene: TRBJ2-1; d_gene: TRBD2; v_gene: TRBV7-8; CDR3aa: CASSPGAGGQGEQFF; CDR3nt: TGTGCCAGCAGCCCCGGGGCGGGGGGCCAAGGGGAGCAGTTCTTC
abundance: NA; j_gene: TRBJ2-1; d_gene: TRBD1; v_gene: TRBV9; CDR3aa: CASSLRGQGGYNEQFF; CDR3nt: TGTGCCAGCAGCTTAAGAGGACAGGGGGGGTACAATGAGCAGTTCTTC
abundance: NA; j_gene: TRBJ1-1; d_gene: TRBD1; v_gene: TRBV6-5; CDR3aa: CASSYSSRDRGSQAFF; CDR3nt: TGTGCCAGCAGTTACTCGAGTCGGGACAGGGGTTCTCAAGCTTTCTTT
abundance: once; j_gene: TRBJ1-1; d_gene: NA; v_gene: TRBV11-2; CDR3aa: CASSPRTDTEAFF; CDR3nt: TGTGCCAGCAGCCCCCGAACAGACACTGAAGCTTTCTTT
abundance: NA; j_gene: TRBJ1-6; d_gene: NA; v_gene: TRBV5-1; CDR3aa: CASRRQTNNSPLHF; CDR3nt: TGCGCCAGCAGGCGGCAGACAAATAATTCACCCCTCCACTTT
abundance: few; j_gene: TRBJ1-5; d_gene: NA; v_gene: TRBV19; CDR3aa: CASKDSPSNQPQHF; CDR3nt: TGTGCCAGTAAGGACAGCCCAAGCAATCAGCCCCAGCATTTT
abundance: NA; j_gene: TRBJ2-1; d_gene: TRBD2; v_gene: TRBV6-1; CDR3aa: CASRPGGGNEQFF; CDR3nt: TGTGCCAGCAGGCCGGGAGGCGGGAATGAGCAGTTCTTC
abundance: few; j_gene: TRBJ2-1; d_gene: NA; v_gene: TRBV4-1; CDR3aa: CASSQVDMGISYNEQFF; CDR3nt: TGCGCCAGCAGCCAAGTTGACATGGGGATATCCTACAATGAGCAGTTCTTC
abundance: NA; j_gene: TRBJ1-1; d_gene: NA; v_gene: TRBV6-1; CDR3aa: CASSEVGEAFF; CDR3nt: TGTGCCAGCAGTGAAGTGGGTGAAGCTTTCTTT
abundance: NA; j_gene: TRBJ1-2; d_gene: NA; v_gene: TRBV5-4; CDR3aa: CASSFGQNYGYTF; CDR3nt: TGTGCCAGCAGCTTCGGACAGAACTATGGCTACACCTTC
abundance: NA; j_gene: TRBJ2-1; d_gene: TRBD2; v_gene: TRBV7-9; CDR3aa: CASSLAHTSDEQFF; CDR3nt: TGTGCCAGCAGCTTGGCACATACTAGCGATGAGCAGTTCTTC
abundance: few; j_gene: TRBJ2-2; d_gene: TRBD1; v_gene: TRBV4-1; CDR3aa: CASSHLTGDPGELFF; CDR3nt: TGCGCCAGCAGCCACTTGACAGGGGACCCCGGGGAGCTGTTTTTT
abundance: NA; j_gene: TRBJ2-4; d_gene: TRBD1; v_gene: TRBV27; CDR3aa: CASSPWTGGQGNIQYF; CDR3nt: TGTGCCAGCAGTCCTTGGACAGGGGGCCAGGGAAACATTCAGTACTTC
abundance: NA; j_gene: TRBJ1-3; d_gene: NA; v_gene: TRBV5-4; CDR3aa: CASSFGAPMSSGNTIYF; CDR3nt: TGTGCCAGCAGCTTTGGTGCCCCCATGAGCTCTGGAAACACCATATATTTT
abundance: NA; j_gene: TRBJ2-7; d_gene: TRBD2; v_gene: TRBV7-9; CDR3aa: CASSRWTSGKGVEQYF; CDR3nt: TGTGCCAGCAGCCGTTGGACTAGCGGGAAGGGTGTCGAGCAGTACTTC
abundance: NA; j_gene: TRBJ2-1; d_gene: TRBD2; v_gene: TRBV7-9; CDR3aa: CASSLASIGTSGRQDEQFF; CDR3nt: TGTGCCAGCAGCCTCGCTAGCATCGGGACTAGCGGGAGACAAGATGAGCAGTTCTTC
abundance: NA; j_gene: TRBJ2-7; d_gene: NA; v_gene: TRBV20-1; CDR3aa: CSAGDYEQYF; CDR3nt: TGCAGTGCCGGGGACTACGAGCAGTACTTC
abundance: NA; j_gene: TRBJ1-5; d_gene: TRBD1; v_gene: TRBV19; CDR3aa: CASSTSGGSNQPQHF; CDR3nt: TGTGCCAGTAGTACCTCAGGGGGCAGCAATCAGCCCCAGCATTTT
abundance: NA; j_gene: TRBJ2-7; d_gene: TRBD2; v_gene: TRBV6-5; CDR3aa: CASSYSLAGVYEQYF; CDR3nt: TGTGCCAGCAGTTACTCCCTCGCGGGGGTCTACGAGCAGTACTTC
abundance: few; j_gene: TRBJ1-6; d_gene: TRBD1; v_gene: TRBV7-8; CDR3aa: CASSYGTGSSPLHF; CDR3nt: TGTGCCAGCAGCTACGGGACAGGGAGTTCACCCCTCCACTTT
abundance: NA; j_gene: TRBJ1-1; d_gene: NA; v_gene: TRBV18; CDR3aa: CASSEGMNTEAFF; CDR3nt: TGTGCCAGCTCAGAGGGGATGAACACTGAAGCTTTCTTT
abundance: NA; j_gene: TRBJ2-7; d_gene: NA; v_gene: TRBV7-8; CDR3aa: CASELAGTYEQYF; CDR3nt: TGTGCCAGCGAACTAGCTGGCACCTACGAGCAGTACTTC
abundance: NA; j_gene: TRBJ2-3; d_gene: NA; v_gene: TRBV11-2; CDR3aa: CASSLQSGATDTQYF; CDR3nt: TGTGCCAGCAGCTTACAGTCGGGGGCCACAGATACGCAGTATTTT
abundance: NA; j_gene: TRBJ2-2; d_gene: NA; v_gene: TRBV6-1; CDR3aa: CASSEVQPGSGELFF; CDR3nt: TGTGCCAGCAGTGAAGTACAGCCCGGGTCCGGGGAGCTGTTTTTT
abundance: NA; j_gene: TRBJ2-7; d_gene: TRBD2; v_gene: TRBV7-2; CDR3aa: CASSRGLDSYEQYF; CDR3nt: TGTGCCAGCAGCCGGGGACTAGACTCCTACGAGCAGTACTTC
abundance: few; j_gene: TRBJ2-1; d_gene: NA; v_gene: TRBV7-9; CDR3aa: CASSPGRSSYNEQFF; CDR3nt: TGTGCCAGCAGCCCCGGACGGAGCTCCTACAATGAGCAGTTCTTC
abundance: NA; j_gene: TRBJ2-7; d_gene: NA; v_gene: TRBV7-9; CDR3aa: CASSPGLREQYF; CDR3nt: TGTGCCAGCAGCCCGGGTCTCAGGGAGCAGTACTTC
abundance: NA; j_gene: TRBJ1-1; d_gene: NA; v_gene: TRBV18; CDR3aa: CASSPPGVTEAFF; CDR3nt: TGTGCCAGCTCACCACCAGGGGTGACTGAAGCTTTCTTT
abundance: NA; j_gene: TRBJ2-2; d_gene: NA; v_gene: TRBV19; CDR3aa: CASNPPGTGELFF; CDR3nt: TGTGCCAGTAACCCACCCGGGACCGGGGAGCTGTTTTTT
abundance: once; j_gene: TRBJ2-5; d_gene: NA; v_gene: TRBV5-1; CDR3aa: CASSLVVGGTQYF; CDR3nt: TGCGCCAGCAGCTTGGTAGTCGGCGGGACCCAGTACTTC
abundance: NA; j_gene: TRBJ2-1; d_gene: TRBD2; v_gene: TRBV7-8; CDR3aa: CASSLKGGLAGGDIYNEQFF; CDR3nt: TGTGCCAGCAGCTTAAAAGGAGGGCTAGCGGGAGGGGATATTTACAATGAGCAGTTCTTC
abundance: NA; j_gene: TRBJ2-7; d_gene: NA; v_gene: TRBV28; CDR3aa: CASRRNSGGVSYEQYF; CDR3nt: TGTGCCAGCAGAAGGAATTCGGGCGGAGTCTCCTACGAGCAGTACTTC
abundance: NA; j_gene: TRBJ2-2; d_gene: TRBD2; v_gene: TRBV9; CDR3aa: CASSDTSGRAVAGELFF; CDR3nt: TGTGCCAGCAGCGACACTAGCGGGAGGGCCGTTGCCGGGGAGCTGTTTTTT
abundance: NA; j_gene: TRBJ2-7; d_gene: NA; v_gene: TRBV2; CDR3aa: CASSGAGYEQYF; CDR3nt: TGTGCCAGCAGTGGGGCCGGGTACGAGCAGTACTTC
abundance: NA; j_gene: TRBJ2-1; d_gene: TRBD1; v_gene: TRBV6-5; CDR3aa: CASSADRVDEQFF; CDR3nt: TGTGCCAGCAGTGCCGACAGGGTCGATGAGCAGTTCTTC